The T cell receptor beta chain described here comes from a study of radiotherapy plus CTLA-4 blockade in lung cancer (dated by TCRdb to 2016 to 2019). General notes on the study: Objective responses occurred in roughly 20% of enrolled patients, and less than 35% achieved disease control. Here is what the overall study found, with its caveats: After treatment with radiotherapy and ipilimumab, TCR clones that came from tumors expanded in the peripheral blood. Early dynamic changes in blood T cell clones, together with increased serum interferon-beta after radiation, were reported as the strongest predictors of response.

Notes on this clone: There is no known antigen for this receptor. Nothing much larger sits one base from this clone, and base qualities are not available.

V and J are truncated by 0 bases and 7 bases respectively, leaving an intervening sequence of 14 bases. The CDR3 sequence holds 15 residues, the cysteine and phenylalanine included. Left in the record is the CDR3 DNA by itself, 45 bases read in frame from the first base. CDR1 is given as SGDLS and CDR2 as YYNGEE, both from the germline V gene. The study evaluated CTLA-4 blockade (ipilimumab) given together with focal radiation therapy in patients who had chemo-refractory metastatic non-small-cell lung cancer. Libraries were prepared through the immunoSEQ multiplex PCR assay. TCRdb took this table from immuneACCESS and kept in-frame rearrangements with V and J called. Such tables lack part of the clones; where checked against another copy, unresolved V genes explain under half of the gap, and the rest is unexplained. This sample is represented by some 90,000 clones; 86% of them were singletons. Together, the top ten hold about 2% of the sample.

The source material was peripheral blood, sampled from a patient treated with radiotherapy plus ipilimumab. The source of this sequence is a human donor with non-small cell lung cancer who had a partial response to radiotherapy plus ipilimumab. The chain links TRBV9 with TRBJ2-1; TRBD1 is a weak D gene call, 6 bases matching. The DNA sequence is TGTGCCAGCAGCGTAGGAGGGAACAGGGAAAATGAGCAGTTCTTC. It translates to CASSVGGNRENEQFF.